This T cell receptor (beta chain) was retrieved from a study of T cell repertoires in cytomegalovirus infection. Each CDR3 protein gets one entry after TCRdb re-called the reads with MiXCR. In the table there are around 300,000 distinct CDR3 sequences, about a quarter of which are singletons. This CDR3 region has 15 residues. A note on this clonotype: Germline and junction disagree at one end, which may indicate a read error.

Sequences were obtained from PBMCs. The TCR originated in a human donor in good health (CMV status not recorded). Some clones in this sample may be carry-over from other donors' samples. The chain is built from TRBV12-3 or TRBV12-4 and TRBJ2-2; D is undetermined. CDR3 bases: TGTGCCAACAGTCCCACCGGGCCGAACACCGGGGAGCTGTTTTTT. Translation: CANSPTGPNTGELFF.